These 25 T cell receptor beta chains share one sample of origin, sequenced in a study of blood T cell repertoires in COVID-19. Clones were read by immunoSEQ multiplex PCR, and TCRdb kept only the in-frame ones, dropping some. The table lists under 250,000 clones, 80% to 90% of them singletons. The sequenced sample was peripheral blood. All receptors come from a man aged 40-49 years with acute or convalescent COVID-19.

The rearrangement links TRBV9 to TRBJ2-7; weak D call: TRBD2 (6 bases). The CDR3 covers 14 residues. Per germline, CDR1 SGDLS and CDR2 YYNGEE. The V gene lost 2 bases and the J gene lost 6 bases, with 15 bases spanning the gap. CDR3 coding DNA: TGTGCCAGCAGCGTGGAGATTGGAGGGCGCGAGCAGTACTTC. It translates to CASSVEIGGREQYF.

The V and J genes are TRBV28 and TRBJ1-3; D is unresolved. The CDR3 extends over 14 amino acids. Germline V lookup: CDR1 MDHEN, CDR2 SYDVKM. Trimming cost V 5 bases and J 4 bases, with 12 bases left between them. Here the CDR3 DNA reads TGTGCCAGCAGTAAAGGAGGAGCCGGAAACACCATATATTTT. Amino acid sequence: CASSKGGAGNTIYF.

The genes are TRBV18 and TRBJ1-1; 10 bases agree with TRBD1. The germline V gene has CDR1 KGHSH and CDR2 LQKENI. The CDR3 runs to 18 residues. V was clipped by 3 bases and J by 0 bases; unmatched bases: 10. DNA for the CDR3: TGTGCCAGCTCACCTCCCGACAGGGGGCTCTTAATGAACACTGAAGCTTTCTTT. It encodes CASSPPDRGLLMNTEAFF.

This chain links TRBV19 with TRBJ1-5, with a possible D match to TRBD1 (5 bases). Trimming took off 3 bases at V and 2 bases at J, with 11 bases between the two ends. The CDR3 spans 15 residues. The V gene's germline CDR1 is LNHDA and CDR2 SQIVND (reference sequence). The CDR3 region is CASSITGGRNQPQHF. The CDR3 DNA sequence: TGTGCCAGTAGTATTACCGGGGGTCGCAATCAGCCCCAGCATTTT. Full variable domain (outside the CDR3, taken from reference TRBV19 and TRBJ1-5): DGGITQSPKYLFRKEGQNVTLSCEQNLNHDAMYWYRQDPGQGLRLIYYSQIVNDFQKGDIAEGYSVSREKKESFPLTVTSAQKNPTAFYLCASSITGGRNQPQHFGDGTRLSIL.

The chain links TRBV14 to TRBJ1-2; tentatively, D is TRBD1 (5 bases). Looked up from germline, CDR1 is SGHDN and CDR2 is FVKESK. The CDR3 totals 13 residues. The V and J ends lost 0 bases and 5 bases respectively, with 7 bases between them. CDR3 DNA sequence: TGTGCCAGCAGCCAAGACAGGGCTTATGGCTACACCTTC. Protein: CASSQDRAYGYTF.

The J gene is TRBJ1-5, the V gene TRBV5-5, with a tentative D call TRBD1 (5 bases). The germline gives CDR1 SGHKS, CDR2 YYEKEE (reference sequence). This CDR3 region has 14 residues. V was pared by 2 bases and J by 6 bases, with 12 bases between. CDR3 region: CASSFRGESQPQHF. The CDR3 DNA is TGTGCCAGCAGCTTTAGGGGCGAATCTCAGCCCCAGCATTTT.

In nucleotides, the CDR3 is TGCGCCAGCAGCCAAGATCGTTTTCTAAATCCCTCCTACGAGCAGTACTTC. Translated: CASSQDRFLNPSYEQYF. The V and J genes are TRBV4-3 and TRBJ2-7; no clear D gene. Germline assignment: CDR1 LGHNA and CDR2 YSLEER. Deletions cut 0 bases from V and 0 bases from J, with 15 bases between. The CDR3 has 17 residues.

The chain has TRBV18 and TRBJ2-5; D possibly corresponds to TRBD2 (5 bases). The V and J ends lost 1 base and 2 bases respectively, with 14 bases between them. Germline CDR1 KGHSH, CDR2 LQKENI. The CDR3 has 16 amino acids. The CDR3 bases are TGTGCCAGCTCACCACGCCATCCCGGGATTCAAGAGACCCAGTACTTC. Amino acids: CASSPRHPGIQETQYF.

The V and J genes are TRBV30 and TRBJ2-7, with TRBD1 as a possible D gene (6 bases). The CDR3 is made up of 16 amino acids. Trimming stripped 2 bases from V and 0 bases from J, with 17 bases between. The germline V gene has CDR1 GTSNPN and CDR2 SVGIG (reference sequence). CDR3 DNA: TGTGCCTGGAGTTTCCACTATGACAGGAACTCCTACGAGCAGTACTTC. Residues: CAWSFHYDRNSYEQYF.

The chain is built from TRBV19 and TRBJ1-2; TRBD1 might be the D (6 bases). V lost 6 bases to trimming and J lost 7 bases, with 21 bases between them. The CDR3 loop spans 15 amino acids. From germline, CDR1 is LNHDA and CDR2 SQIVND (reference sequence). The CDR3 protein is CASRTILGGTSGYTF. The DNA for the CDR3 is TGTGCCAGTAGAACTATCCTGGGGGGGACATCTGGCTACACCTTC.

This chain uses TRBV4-1 with TRBJ1-6; D is uncertain. The length of the CDR3 is 17 residues. V was cut by 4 bases and J by 7 bases, with 20 bases left in between. Germline V lookup: CDR1 MGHRA, CDR2 YSYEKL. The CDR3 loop reads CASSLQRGLVSNSPLHF. The CDR3 nucleotides are TGCGCCAGCAGCCTCCAGCGGGGTTTGGTGTCCAATTCACCCCTCCACTTT.

V gene TRBV9 combines with J gene TRBJ2-5, with 9 bases aligning to TRBD2. Per the germline V gene, CDR1 is SGDLS and CDR2 is YYNGEE. The CDR3 contains 14 residues. V lost 3 bases to trimming and J lost 1 base; unmatched junction nucleotides: 1. CDR3 sequence: CASSAGLAQETQYF. Here the CDR3 DNA reads TGTGCCAGCAGCGCGGGACTAGCCCAAGAGACCCAGTACTTC.

The gene calls are TRBV3-1 (or the pseudogene TRBV3-2) and TRBJ1-3, with D maybe TRBD1 (5 bases). The CDR3 length is 15 residues. CDR1 and CDR2 from the germline V gene are LGHDT and YNNKEL (reference sequence). V dropped 6 bases and J dropped 0 bases, with 12 bases sitting between them. CDR3 coding DNA: TGTGCCAGCAGTCCTCGCGACAGCTCTGGAAACACCATATATTTT. As protein: CASSPRDSSGNTIYF.

This clone was seen only a few times. The V gene is TRBV9, the J gene TRBJ2-3; TRBD2 matches 8 bases. The CDR3 loop spans 15 amino acids. Germline assignment: CDR1 SGDLS and CDR2 YYNGEE. V lost 4 bases, J lost 5 bases, and 9 bases stayed unmatched. CDR3 loop: CASSSGTSLLDTQYF. CDR3 sequence (DNA): TGTGCCAGCAGCAGTGGGACTAGTTTATTAGATACGCAGTATTTT.

The chain couples TRBV13 to TRBJ2-7; D is perhaps TRBD1 (6 bases). V was cut by 4 bases and J by 2 bases, with 12 bases left in between. CDR3 length: 14 residues. CDR1 is PRHDT and CDR2 is FYEKMQ in the germline V gene (reference sequence). The CDR3 sequence: CASSWTEVPYEQYF. CDR3 in DNA: TGTGCCAGCAGCTGGACAGAAGTCCCCTACGAGCAGTACTTC.

The chain recombines TRBV6-1 with TRBJ2-3; 7 bases are a match to TRBD1. Germline V CDR1 and CDR2: MNHNS, SASEGT. The CDR3 consists of 17 residues. The trim removed 4 bases at V and 2 bases at J, leaving 12 bases unmatched. Here the CDR3 reads CASSGGTGTAFTDTQYF. CDR3 coding DNA: TGTGCCAGCAGTGGGGGGACCGGGACAGCATTCACAGATACGCAGTATTTT.

The chain carries TRBV5-1 and TRBJ2-1, with 9 positions matching TRBD1. Unmatched junction bases numbered 4, after V lost 5 bases and J lost 4 bases. Germline loops: CDR1 SGHRS, CDR2 YFSETQ. CDR3 size: 14 residues. CDR3 in amino acids: CASRQGADYNEQFF. In DNA, the CDR3 is TGCGCCAGCAGACAGGGGGCGGATTACAATGAGCAGTTCTTC.

The chain couples TRBV6-4 to TRBJ2-1, with 11 nucleotides matching TRBD1. The CDR3 contains 13 residues. Germline loops: CDR1 MRHNA, CDR2 SNTAGT. Losses at the gene ends were 4 bases for V and 9 bases for J; bases not matched to a gene: 2. The CDR3: CASSGDRGTEQFF. DNA of the CDR3: TGTGCCAGCAGTGGGGACAGGGGGACTGAGCAGTTCTTC.

Worth noting for this clone: Other DNA sequences of this sample code for an identical CDR3. This chain connects TRBV27 to TRBJ2-1; no clear D gene. Deletions cut 0 bases from V and 7 bases from J, with 7 bases between. Germline V lookup: CDR1 MNHEY, CDR2 SMNVEV (reference sequence). The CDR3 is 13 amino acids. CDR3 DNA: TGTGCCAGCAGTTTATCAGAAGCGAATGAGCAGTTCTTC. Translation: CASSLSEANEQFF.

J is TRBJ1-1 and V is TRBV14; 9 bases fit TRBD1. CDR3 length equals 16 residues. The V segment lost 4 bases and the J segment 5 bases; nucleotides outside the gene matches: 11. CDR1 SGHDN and CDR2 FVKESK come from the germline V gene. The CDR3 loop is CASSRVTGGLWTEAFF. The CDR3 region has the DNA TGTGCCAGCAGCCGAGTTACAGGGGGCCTTTGGACTGAAGCTTTCTTT.

The chain has TRBV2 and TRBJ2-1, with 12 bases identical to TRBD1. The germline V gene has CDR1 SNHLY and CDR2 FYNNEI. The CDR3 consists of 17 residues. Germline trimming cut 4 bases from V and 5 bases from J; bases unmatched to any gene: 9. This CDR3 reads CASSAPRDRGHDNEQFF. The CDR3 coding sequence is TGTGCCAGCAGTGCGCCCCGGGACAGGGGGCATGACAATGAGCAGTTCTTC.

The rearrangement uses TRBV7-3 and TRBJ2-1; D unresolved. The V end lost 5 bases, the J end lost 0 bases, and 8 bases lay between the germline ends. The germline gives CDR1 SGHTA, CDR2 FQGTGA. The CDR3 extends over 14 amino acids. CDR3 region: CASSLRSSYNEQFF. The CDR3 DNA reads TGTGCCAGCAGCCTGCGAAGCTCCTACAATGAGCAGTTCTTC. Full variable domain (outside the CDR3, taken from reference TRBV7-3 and TRBJ2-1): GAGVSQTPSNKVTEKGKYVELRCDPISGHTALYWYRQSLGQGPEFLIYFQGTGAADDSGLPNDRFFAVRPEGSVSTLKIQRTERGDSAVYLCASSLRSSYNEQFFGPGTRLTVL.

For the CDR3, the DNA is TGTGCCAGCAGTCTACTCCGGACAGGGAGTGTTGAAGCTTTCTTT. The encoded protein is CASSLLRTGSVEAFF. The V and J genes are TRBV27 and TRBJ1-1; 8 nucleotides align to TRBD1. V shed 5 bases, J shed 7 bases, and the junction held 12 bases outside the gene matches. CDR1 is MNHEY and CDR2 is SMNVEV in the germline V gene (reference sequence). The CDR3 contains 15 residues.

The gene calls are TRBV27 and TRBJ2-1; no definite D call. The CDR3 is made up of 12 amino acids. Between the trimmed V and J ends, which lost 2 bases and 10 bases, there was a span of 9 bases. Per the germline V gene, CDR1 is MNHEY and CDR2 is SMNVEV (reference sequence). Written as DNA, the CDR3 is TGTGCCAGCAGTTTAACCGTCGGGGAGCAGTTCTTC. Translation: CASSLTVGEQFF.

V gene TRBV30 combines with J gene TRBJ2-1; TRBD1 is a possible D gene (5 bases). V shed 2 bases and J shed 0 bases, with 14 bases lying between them. Germline CDR1 is GTSNPN and CDR2 is SVGIG (reference sequence). This CDR3 region has 16 residues. The CDR3 DNA reads TGTGCCTGGAGTCTAGGGGTACAAAGCTCCTACAATGAGCAGTTCTTC. Translating gives CAWSLGVQSSYNEQFF.